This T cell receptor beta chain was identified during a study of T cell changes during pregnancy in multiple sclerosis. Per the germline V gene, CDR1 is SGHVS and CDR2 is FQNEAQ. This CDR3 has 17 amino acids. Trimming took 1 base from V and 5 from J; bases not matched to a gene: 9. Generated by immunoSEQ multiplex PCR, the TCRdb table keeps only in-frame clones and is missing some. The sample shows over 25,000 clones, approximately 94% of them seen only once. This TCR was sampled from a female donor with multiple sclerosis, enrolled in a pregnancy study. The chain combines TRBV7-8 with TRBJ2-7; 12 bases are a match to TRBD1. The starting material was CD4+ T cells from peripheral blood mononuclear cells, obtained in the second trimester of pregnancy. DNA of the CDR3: TGTGCCAGCAGCTTAGGGACCGGGACAGGGGGCATCAACGAGCAGTACTTC. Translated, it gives CASSLGTGTGGINEQYF.